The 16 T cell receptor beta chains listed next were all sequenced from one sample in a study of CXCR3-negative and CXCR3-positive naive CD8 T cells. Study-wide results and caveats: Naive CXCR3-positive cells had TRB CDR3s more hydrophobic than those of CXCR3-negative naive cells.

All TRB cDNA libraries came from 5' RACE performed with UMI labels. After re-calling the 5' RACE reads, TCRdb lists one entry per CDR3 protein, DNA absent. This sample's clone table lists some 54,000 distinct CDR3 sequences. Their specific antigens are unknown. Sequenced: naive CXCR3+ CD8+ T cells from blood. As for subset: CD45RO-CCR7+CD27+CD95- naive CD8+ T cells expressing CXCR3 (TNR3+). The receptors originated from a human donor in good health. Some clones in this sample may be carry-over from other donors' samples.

CDR3: CASSDLIQGAGELFF. The chain combines TRBV25-1 with TRBJ2-2; TCRdb's assignment of TRBD1 cannot be checked, as there is no DNA. From germline, CDR1 is MGHDK and CDR2 SYGVNS. The CDR3 is made up of 15 amino acids.

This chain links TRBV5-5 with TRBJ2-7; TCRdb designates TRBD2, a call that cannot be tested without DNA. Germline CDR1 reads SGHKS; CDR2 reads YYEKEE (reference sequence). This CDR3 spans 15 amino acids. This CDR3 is CASSLYGERAYEQYF. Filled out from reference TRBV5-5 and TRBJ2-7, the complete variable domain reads DAGVTQSPTHLIKTRGQQVTLRCSPISGHKSVSWYQQVLGQGPQFIFQYYEKEERGRGNFPDRFSARQFPNYSSELNVNALLLGDSALYLCASSLYGERAYEQYFGPGTRLTVT.

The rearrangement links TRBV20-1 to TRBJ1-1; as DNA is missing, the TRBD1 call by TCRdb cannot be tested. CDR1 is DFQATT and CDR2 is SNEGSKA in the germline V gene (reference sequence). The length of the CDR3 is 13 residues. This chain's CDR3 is CSAMGGRDTEAFF.

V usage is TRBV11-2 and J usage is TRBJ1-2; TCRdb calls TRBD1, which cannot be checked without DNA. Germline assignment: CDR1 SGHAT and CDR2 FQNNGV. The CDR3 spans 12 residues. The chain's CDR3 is CASSPRGYGYTF.

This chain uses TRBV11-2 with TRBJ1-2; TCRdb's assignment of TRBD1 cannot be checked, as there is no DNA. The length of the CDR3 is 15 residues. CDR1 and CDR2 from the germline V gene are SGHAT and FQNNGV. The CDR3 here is CASSLLIGTAYGYTF.

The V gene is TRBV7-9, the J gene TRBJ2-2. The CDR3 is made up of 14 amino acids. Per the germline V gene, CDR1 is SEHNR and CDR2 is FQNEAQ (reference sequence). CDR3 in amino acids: CASSIQTPPGELFF. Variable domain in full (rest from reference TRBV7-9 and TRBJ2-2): DTGVSQNPRHKITKRGQNVTFRCDPISEHNRLYWYRQTLGQGPEFLTYFQNEAQLEKSRLLSDRFSAERPKGSFSTLEIQRTEQGDSAMYLCASSIQTPPGELFFGEGSRLTVL.

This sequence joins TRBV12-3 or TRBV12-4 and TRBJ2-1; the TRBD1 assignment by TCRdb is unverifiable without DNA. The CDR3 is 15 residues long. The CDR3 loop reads CASSFSDRGSNEQFF.

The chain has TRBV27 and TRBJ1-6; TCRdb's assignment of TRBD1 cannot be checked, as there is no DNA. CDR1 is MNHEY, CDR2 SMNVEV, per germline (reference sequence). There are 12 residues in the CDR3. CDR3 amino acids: CASREGASPLHF.

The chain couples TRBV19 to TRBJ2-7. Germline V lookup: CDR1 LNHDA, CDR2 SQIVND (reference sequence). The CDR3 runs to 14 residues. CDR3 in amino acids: CASTDQTGLHEQYF.

The CDR3 sequence: CAWSHGQGDTEAFF. This rearrangement joins TRBV30 to TRBJ1-1; absent DNA, TCRdb's TRBD1 call cannot be checked. This CDR3 has 14 amino acids. CDR1 is GTSNPN and CDR2 is SVGIG in the germline V gene (reference sequence).

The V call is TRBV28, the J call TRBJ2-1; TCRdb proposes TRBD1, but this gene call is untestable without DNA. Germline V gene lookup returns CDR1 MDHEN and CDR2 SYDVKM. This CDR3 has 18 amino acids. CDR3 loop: CASIGGLGYGGSYNEQFF.

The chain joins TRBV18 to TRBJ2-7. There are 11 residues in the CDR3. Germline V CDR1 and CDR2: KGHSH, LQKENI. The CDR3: CASSPGPEQYF.

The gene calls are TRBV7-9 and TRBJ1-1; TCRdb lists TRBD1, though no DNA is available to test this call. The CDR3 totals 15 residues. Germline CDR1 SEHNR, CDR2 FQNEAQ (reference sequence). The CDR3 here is CASSLTEMLNTEAFF. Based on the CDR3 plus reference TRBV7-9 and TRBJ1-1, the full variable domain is DTGVSQNPRHKITKRGQNVTFRCDPISEHNRLYWYRQTLGQGPEFLTYFQNEAQLEKSRLLSDRFSAERPKGSFSTLEIQRTEQGDSAMYLCASSLTEMLNTEAFFGQGTRLTVV.

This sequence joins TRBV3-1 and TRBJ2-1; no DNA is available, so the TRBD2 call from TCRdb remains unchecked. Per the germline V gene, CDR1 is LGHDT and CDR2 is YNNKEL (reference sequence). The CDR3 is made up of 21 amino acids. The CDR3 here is CASSQDLPFSSGGTSYNEQFF.

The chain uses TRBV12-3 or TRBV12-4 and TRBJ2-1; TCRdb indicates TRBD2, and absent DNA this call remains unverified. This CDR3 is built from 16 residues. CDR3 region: CASTMTSGAAYNEQFF.

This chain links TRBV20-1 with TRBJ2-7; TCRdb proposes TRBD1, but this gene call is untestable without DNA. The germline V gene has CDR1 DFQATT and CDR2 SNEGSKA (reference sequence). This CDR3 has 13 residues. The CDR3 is CSAKTGESYEQYF.